Described below is a single T cell receptor beta chain sequence and its context. The V gene lost 8 bases and the J gene lost 8 bases, with 18 bases spanning the gap. CDR1 SNHLY and CDR2 FYNNEI come from the germline V gene. CDR3 length equals 14 residues. PCR used 60 Vbeta primers and 13 Jbeta primers. Using immunoSEQ multiplex PCR, the repertoire was profiled, and TCRdb retains in-frame clones only, with some absent. The sample shows about 150,000 clones, 75% to 85% of them seen only once. The data were obtained in a study of cytomegalovirus exposure and HLA in healthy donors. The genes are TRBV2 and TRBJ1-4; no clear D. The receptor was isolated from a human donor in good health. The source material was PBMCs. The CDR3 reads CASSWRAAEEKLFF. In DNA form, the CDR3 reads TGTGCCAGCTCTTGGAGGGCAGCAGAGGAAAAACTGTTTTTT.